The TCR beta chain described here comes from a study of somatic mutations in cytotoxic T cells in rheumatoid arthritis. Findings of the study overall: A rise in CD8+ clonality with age was seen in rheumatoid arthritis patients but not in healthy controls. For about an eighth of the roughly 60 patients, a single CD8+ clone accounted for more than 20% of CD8+ cells.

TCRdb keeps only in-frame clones here, not all; method: immunoSEQ multiplex PCR. The repertoire holds around 23,000 clones, with roughly 80% as singletons. About this clone itself: What it binds is unknown.

This CDR3 contains 14 residues. CDR1 is MNHNS and CDR2 is SASEGT in the germline V gene. Trimming left V 5 bases short and J 1 base short, with 10 bases between. The V and J genes are TRBV6-1 and TRBJ2-3; D possibly corresponds to TRBD2 (5 bases). The material sequenced was CD8+ T cells sorted from blood. This sequence was found in an adult with rheumatoid arthritis. The CDR3 nucleotides are TGTGCCAGCAGTCAGCGGTTTGGCACAGATACGCAGTATTTT. It is translated as CASSQRFGTDTQYF.